This TCR beta chain was obtained from a study of T cell responses to AZD1222 COVID-19 vaccine. Note on this clone: What it binds is not known.

Both about-4-week and about-12-week second-dose recipients were combined. The CDR3 runs 15 residues. Trimming at V came to 4 bases and at J to 6 bases, leaving 11 bases not matched to a gene. CDR1 SQVTM and CDR2 ANQGSEA come from the germline V gene. Study-wide findings and caveats: Per reports, nearly half of all spike-specific TCRs target regions that are unmutated in variants. Spike-specific TCR breadth and depth rose after two AZD1222 doses. It was only after the peak T cell response that any repertoires were sampled.

The repertoire was sequenced with immunoSEQ multiplex PCR; TCRdb's copy has only in-frame clones and lacks some. The repertoire holds more than 85,000 clones, with about 87% as singletons. The source is an adult who received the AZD1222 COVID-19 vaccine. The sequenced sample was peripheral blood, obtained 28 days after the second AZD1222 dose. This rearrangement joins TRBV29-1 to TRBJ2-7; 11 bases line up with TRBD2. For the CDR3, the DNA is TGCAGCGTTGTTACTACTAGCGGGGGCTTCTCCGAGCAGTACTTC. It yields the protein CSVVTTSGGFSEQYF.